Following are 20 T cell receptor beta chains from one sample sequenced in a study of read filtering for tumor transcriptome and immune sequencing. The library was built from roughly 400 ng RNA with molecular barcoded adaptors for alpha/delta and beta/gamma chains. Each CDR3 protein is one row after TCRdb ran MiXCR on the reads. The sample lists over 25,000 distinct CDR3 sequences; approximately 14% were seen once. Material: a population of CD138-negative cells sorted from bone marrow. These receptor sequences come from a donor older than 35 with multiple myeloma.

This clonotype was seen ten or more times. This chain joins TRBV7-2 and TRBJ2-7; no clear D. The CDR3 totals 13 residues. V was shortened by 10 bases and J by 4 bases, with 17 bases between the two germline ends. Germline loops: CDR1 SGHTA, CDR2 FQGNSA. The CDR3 DNA follows: TGTGCCACCATGATCTATTTGGGATACGAGCAGTACTTC. It yields the protein CATMIYLGYEQYF.

The table lists this clonotype with many counts. This chain uses TRBV19 with TRBJ1-1, with D maybe TRBD1 (6 bases). The germline V and J ends were trimmed by 3 bases and 3 bases, with 17 bases remaining between them. In germline, CDR1 is LNHDA, CDR2 SQIVND (reference sequence). The CDR3 covers 16 residues. CDR3 residues: CASSMRPGGGYTEAFF. The CDR3 coding sequence is TGTGCCAGTAGTATGCGTCCCGGGGGCGGGTACACTGAAGCTTTCTTT. Using reference TRBV19 and TRBJ1-1 for the parts outside the CDR3, the full variable domain is DGGITQSPKYLFRKEGQNVTLSCEQNLNHDAMYWYRQDPGQGLRLIYYSQIVNDFQKGDIAEGYSVSREKKESFPLTVTSAQKNPTAFYLCASSMRPGGGYTEAFFGQGTRLTVV.

The V call is TRBV7-2, the J call TRBJ2-3; 14 bases agree with TRBD2. CDR3 length: 17 amino acids. Germline V lookup: CDR1 SGHTA, CDR2 FQGNSA. Trimming cost V 5 bases and J 7 bases; bases outside gene matches: 11. In DNA form, the CDR3 reads TGTGCCAGCAGCCTCGCGACTAGCGGGAGGGCCAAAAATACGCAGTATTTT. This gives the protein CASSLATSGRAKNTQYF. The whole variable domain, filled in from reference TRBV7-2 and TRBJ2-3, reads GAGVSQSPSNKVTEKGKDVELRCDPISGHTALYWYRQSLGQGLEFLIYFQGNSAPDKSGLPSDRFSAERTGGSVSTLTIQRTQQEDSAVYLCASSLATSGRAKNTQYFGPGTRLTVL.

As for this clonotype: This sequence may be a read error, since a much larger clone differs from it by one base. The chain links TRBV11-2 to TRBJ1-1; maybe TRBD1 (6 bases). CDR1 and CDR2 from the germline V gene are SGHAT and FQNNGV. The CDR3 contains 15 residues. The CDR3 DNA reads TGTGCCAGCAGCTGGGGGGGGCCCGCGAACGCTGAAGCTTTCTTT. Translation: CASSWGGPANAEAFF.

This clonotype was seen many times. This chain links TRBV11-3 with TRBJ2-3; 7 bases fit TRBD2. With V trimmed by 5 bases and J by 1 base, 9 bases remained unmatched. Germline CDR1 SGHNT, CDR2 YENEEA. The CDR3 length is 16 residues. CDR3 nucleotide sequence: TGTGCCAGCAGCCTCCGCTGGGGGGGGGGCACAGATACGCAGTATTTT. Translating gives CASSLRWGGGTDTQYF. The full variable domain, completed using reference TRBV11-3 and TRBJ2-3, is EAGVVQSPRYKIIEKKQPVAFWCNPISGHNTLYWYLQNLGQGPELLIRYENEEAVDDSQLPKDRFSAERLKGVDSTLKIQPAELGDSAVYLCASSLRWGGGTDTQYFGPGTRLTVL.

As regards this clonotype: The conserved final phenylalanine or tryptophan is absent from the CDR3, which likely points to a read error. No DNA is shown, since the ends of the CDR3 on it are uncertain; the CDR3 is the one TCRdb lists. V usage is TRBV7-2 and J usage is TRBJ1-1; the table calls TRBD1, which could not be checked here. The CDR3 is 15 residues long, ends included. The germline gives CDR1 SGHTA, CDR2 FQGNSA. The CDR3 spells CASSLGSVPNTEAFL.

This clonotype came up many times. The rearrangement links TRBV5-1 to TRBJ2-5; perhaps TRBD1 as D (7 bases). CDR3 size: 15 residues. V was trimmed by 3 bases and J by 1 base, leaving 13 bases between them. Germline-derived CDR1 and CDR2 are SGHRS and YFSETQ. CDR3 loop: CASSWDWDSQETQYF. Written as DNA, the CDR3 is TGCGCCAGCAGCTGGGACTGGGACAGCCAAGAGACCCAGTACTTC. The full variable domain, its missing parts supplied by reference TRBV5-1 and TRBJ2-5, is KAGVTQTPRYLIKTRGQQVTLSCSPISGHRSVSWYQQTPGQGLQFLFEYFSETQRNKGNFPGRFSGRQFSNSRSEMNVSTLELGDSALYLCASSWDWDSQETQYFGPGTRLLVL.

Concerning this clonotype itself: A much larger clone lies a single base off, so this may be a read error. This chain joins TRBV7-9 and TRBJ2-1, with D possibly TRBD2 on 5 matching bases. The CDR3 has 16 residues. Looked up from germline, CDR1 is SEHNR and CDR2 is FQNEAQ (reference sequence). The CDR3 region is CASSSDSSSSYNGQFF. Written as DNA, the CDR3 is TGTGCCAGCAGCTCGGACTCCTCGAGCTCCTACAATGGGCAGTTCTTC.

This clonotype was seen repeatedly, ten times or more. This chain joins TRBV11-2 and TRBJ1-1; D is ambiguous. Germline CDR1 is SGHAT and CDR2 is FQNNGV. V lost 5 bases and J 8 bases, leaving 15 bases between the germline ends. This CDR3 is built from 13 residues. The CDR3 reads CASSPGLSREAFF. CDR3 sequence (DNA): TGTGCCAGCAGCCCCGGACTTTCCAGGGAAGCTTTCTTT.

In its sample, this clonotype was seen many times. The V gene is TRBV5-1, the J gene TRBJ2-2; D not resolved. Trimming took off 3 bases at V and 5 bases at J, with 8 bases between the two ends. This CDR3 comprises 13 residues. The V gene's germline CDR1 is SGHRS and CDR2 YFSETQ. This CDR3 reads CASSWDVTGELFF. The CDR3, as DNA: TGCGCCAGCAGCTGGGATGTAACCGGGGAGCTGTTTTTT.

This clonotype was seen only once. This may be a read error, as it is one base from a much larger clone. The CDR3 coding sequence is TGTGCCAGCATTGGAGGGGGCGGACCGGGCGGAAACACCATATATTTT. It translates to CASIGGGGPGGNTIYF. The chain couples TRBV25-1 to TRBJ1-3; 7 positions match TRBD1. The CDR3 has 16 amino acids. Germline CDR1 MGHDK, CDR2 SYGVNS. J lost 4 bases, V lost 7 bases, and 13 bases had no gene match.

A few counts support this clonotype. The chain employs TRBV28 and TRBJ2-4, with a tentative D call TRBD1 (5 bases). CDR1 is MDHEN and CDR2 is SYDVKM in the germline V gene. Deletions cut 5 bases from V and 0 bases from J, with 11 bases between. This CDR3 contains 15 residues. The CDR3 sequence is CASSRGNLAKNIQYF. CDR3 DNA sequence: TGTGCCAGCAGTAGGGGAAACCTAGCCAAAAACATTCAGTACTTC.

Only a few counts were recorded for this clonotype. This sequence is one base from a far larger clone and is likely a read error. J is TRBJ2-1 and V is TRBV7-2; D call uncertain. CDR1 is SGHTA, CDR2 FQGNSA, per germline. The V gene lost 5 bases and the J gene lost 6 bases, with 11 bases spanning the gap. The CDR3 length is 13 residues. The CDR3 DNA follows: TGTGCCAGCAGCATGTCCTCCCTCAATGAGCAGTTCTTC. Amino acid sequence: CASSMSSLNEQFF.

This clonotype was seen at least ten times. The chain couples TRBV7-2 to TRBJ2-5; D possibly uses TRBD1 or TRBD2 (6 bases each). V was shortened by 3 bases and J by 0 bases, with 20 bases between the two germline ends. The CDR3 extends over 18 amino acids. The germline gives CDR1 SGHTA, CDR2 FQGNSA. The CDR3 region is CASSLGAFGTWYQETQYF. Here the CDR3 DNA reads TGTGCCAGCAGCTTGGGGGCTTTCGGGACTTGGTACCAAGAGACCCAGTACTTC.

As concerns this clonotype: A much larger clonotype is one base distant, so this may be a read error. The chain links TRBV5-6 to TRBJ2-6; D might be TRBD1 (5 bases). This CDR3 contains 18 residues. Germline CDR1 SGHDT, CDR2 YYEEEE. The DNA of the CDR3 is TGTGCCAGCAGCTTGGTGGGCCAGGTGATCGTTGGGGCCAACGCCCTGACTTTC. Its protein product is CASSLVGQVIVGANALTF.

In its sample, this clonotype was seen a few times. The genes are TRBV11-2 and TRBJ2-2; D may be TRBD1 or TRBD2 (6 bases each). Trimming removed 4 bases from V and 5 bases from J, with 14 bases in between. The CDR3 is 15 amino acids. Germline assignment: CDR1 SGHAT and CDR2 FQNNGV. DNA for the CDR3: TGTGCCAGCAGCTATAGGGGGGCGCAGACCGGGGAGCTGTTTTTT. This codes for CASSYRGAQTGELFF. The full variable domain, its missing parts supplied by reference TRBV11-2 and TRBJ2-2, is EAGVAQSPRYKIIEKRQSVAFWCNPISGHATLYWYQQILGQGPKLLIQFQNNGVVDDSQLPKDRFSAERLKGVDSTLKIQPAKLEDSAVYLCASSYRGAQTGELFFGEGSRLTVL.

The table lists this clonotype with many counts. The chain uses TRBV6-4 and TRBJ2-2, with 7 bases aligning to TRBD1. The CDR3 covers 13 residues. CDR1 is MRHNA and CDR2 is SNTAGT in the germline V gene. V shed 6 bases, J shed 6 bases, and the junction held 4 bases outside the gene matches. The CDR3 region is CASSADRAGELFF. As DNA, the CDR3 is TGTGCCAGCAGCGCCGACAGGGCCGGGGAGCTGTTTTTT.

In regard to this clonotype: Given a much more abundant clone one base away, this may be a read error. This chain links TRBV29-1 with TRBJ1-1; D not resolved. Germline V gene sequence: CDR1 SQVTM, CDR2 ANQGSEA. The CDR3 contains 11 residues. The CDR3 sequence: CSGTTLTEALF. CDR3 coding DNA: TGCAGCGGAACGACATTAACTGAAGCTCTCTTT.

This clonotype has ten or more counts. The V call is TRBV28, the J call TRBJ1-2; 11 bases line up with TRBD1. The V segment lost 4 bases and the J segment 6 bases; nucleotides outside the gene matches: 7. CDR1 is MDHEN and CDR2 is SYDVKM in the germline V gene. The CDR3 runs to 15 residues. CDR3 nucleotides: TGTGCCAGCAGTTCACTCGGGACAGGGGGGGATGGCTACACCTTC. Residues: CASSSLGTGGDGYTF.

Ten or more counts support this clonotype. This chain uses TRBV30 with TRBJ2-5; D is unresolved. The V end lost 4 bases, the J end lost 3 bases, and 9 bases lay between the germline ends. Germline V gene sequence: CDR1 GTSNPN, CDR2 SVGIG (reference sequence). This CDR3 comprises 12 residues. The CDR3, as DNA: TGTGCCTGGAACCGACCTAAAGAGACCCAGTACTTC. Its protein product is CAWNRPKETQYF.